Listed here are 32 T cell receptor beta chains from one sample, sequenced in a study of T cell responses to AZD1222 COVID-19 vaccine. Repertoires were generated with immunoSEQ multiplex PCR, while TCRdb's copy carries only in-frame clones and drops some. The repertoire holds 120,000 or so clones, with around 93% as singletons. This material consisted of peripheral blood, taken 28 days after the second AZD1222 dose. The receptor set was obtained from an adult who received the AZD1222 COVID-19 vaccine.

This clone has a single count. V gene TRBV7-6 combines with J gene TRBJ2-3; 8 positions match TRBD2. This CDR3 is built from 18 residues. J was trimmed by 0 bases and V by 2 bases; bases with no gene match: 10. Germline lookup yields CDR1 SGHVS and CDR2 FNYEAQ. DNA for the CDR3: TGTGCCAGCAGCTTATTACTACTTAGCGGGGTTAGCACAGATACGCAGTATTTT. It codes for CASSLLLLSGVSTDTQYF.

J is TRBJ1-3 and V is TRBV5-6, with TRBD1 matching 9 bases. V shed 2 bases and J 4 bases; nucleotides not matched to a gene: 4. The CDR3 extends over 15 amino acids. In germline, CDR1 is SGHDT, CDR2 YYEEEE. The CDR3 DNA reads as TGTGCCAGCAGCTTCGCGGGACAGGGAGGAAACACCATATATTTT. This sequence encodes CASSFAGQGGNTIYF.

A single count supports this clone. V is TRBV7-9 and J is TRBJ2-5; D tentatively fits TRBD1 or TRBD2 (5 bases each). V was pared by 4 bases and J by 5 bases, with 14 bases between. The CDR3 has 14 amino acids. Looked up from germline, CDR1 is SEHNR and CDR2 is FQNEAQ (reference sequence). The CDR3 here is CASSSPGARETQYF. For the CDR3, the DNA is TGTGCCAGCAGCTCGCCCGGGGCGAGGGAGACCCAGTACTTC.

The chain combines TRBV3-1 (or the pseudogene TRBV3-2) with TRBJ2-5, with D possibly TRBD1 on 6 matching bases. Trimming shortened V by 3 bases and J by 5 bases, and 13 bases separated the two germline ends. This CDR3 has 14 amino acids. Germline-derived CDR1 and CDR2 are LGHDT and YNNKEL (reference sequence). CDR3 in DNA: TGTGCCAGCAGCCATGCAGGGGTGCGGGAGACCCAGTACTTC. It specifies CASSHAGVRETQYF.

The chain is built from TRBV6-1 and TRBJ1-4; 7 bases are shared with TRBD1. CDR3 length: 14 residues. From germline, CDR1 is MNHNS and CDR2 SASEGT. V gave up 2 bases and J gave up 5 bases; unmatched junction bases: 2. CDR3 protein: CASSEPGGNEKLFF. CDR3 nucleotide sequence: TGTGCCAGCAGTGAACCAGGGGGAAATGAAAAACTGTTTTTT.

For the CDR3, the DNA is TGTGCCAGCAGCTTAGCAGATACGCAGTATTTT. It specifies CASSLADTQYF. The chain uses TRBV7-2 and TRBJ2-3; D is unresolved. V was pared by 0 bases and J by 5 bases, with 0 bases between. The CDR3 sequence is 11 residues long. Germline assignment: CDR1 SGHTA and CDR2 FQGNSA.

This chain connects TRBV15 to TRBJ2-1; a weak D match, TRBD2 (5 bases). Germline V CDR1 and CDR2: LNHNV, YYDKDF (reference sequence). The V end was cut by 1 base, the J end by 0 bases, with 7 bases between. The CDR3 totals 15 residues. CDR3 sequence: CATSRGLNSYNEQFF. CDR3 coding DNA: TGTGCCACCAGCAGAGGACTAAACTCCTACAATGAGCAGTTCTTC.

This rearrangement joins TRBV27 to TRBJ1-6; 10 positions agree with TRBD1. The CDR3 is 15 amino acids. With 2 bases clipped from V and 8 bases from J, the junction kept 3 bases outside the gene matches. Germline V gene lookup returns CDR1 MNHEY and CDR2 SMNVEV (reference sequence). This CDR3 reads CASSLVGTGDSPLHF. CDR3 coding DNA: TGTGCCAGCAGTTTAGTAGGGACAGGGGATTCACCCCTCCACTTT.

J is TRBJ2-3 and V is TRBV6-2 or TRBV6-3; D is ambiguous. The CDR3 totals 14 residues. CDR1 is MNHEY and CDR2 is SVGEGT in the germline V gene. V shed 3 bases and J shed 3 bases, with 10 bases lying between them. The CDR3 sequence is CASSYTQVTDTQYF. CDR3 in DNA: TGTGCCAGCAGTTATACGCAGGTAACAGATACGCAGTATTTT.

This chain connects TRBV27 to TRBJ1-1, with D unclear. Trimming shortened V by 2 bases and J by 4 bases, and 14 bases separated the two germline ends. The CDR3 length is 15 residues. Germline V CDR1 and CDR2: MNHEY, SMNVEV (reference sequence). The CDR3 bases are TGTGCCAGCAGTTTAAGCGCCAGGTTGTTCACTGAAGCTTTCTTT. Translated, it gives CASSLSARLFTEAFF.

CDR3 protein: CASSLAVTSGAAYEQYF. CDR3 nucleotide sequence: TGCGCCAGCAGCTTGGCCGTCACTAGCGGGGCGGCCTACGAGCAGTACTTC. V usage is TRBV5-1 and J usage is TRBJ2-7, with 10 bases identical to TRBD2. The germline V gene encodes CDR1 SGHRS and CDR2 YFSETQ. The CDR3 contains 17 residues. J was trimmed by 2 bases and V by 0 bases; bases with no gene match: 8.

V gene TRBV18 combines with J gene TRBJ1-2; 10 bases fit TRBD1. Germline CDR1 is KGHSH and CDR2 is LQKENI. Unmatched junction bases numbered 18, after V lost 8 bases and J lost 9 bases. The CDR3 loop spans 16 amino acids. The CDR3 here is CASTPRRPGQGTSYTF. The DNA of the CDR3 is TGTGCCAGCACTCCCCGGAGACCGGGACAGGGGACAAGCTACACCTTC.

The chain joins TRBV6-5 to TRBJ1-1; D is undetermined. Trimming stripped 7 bases from V and 4 bases from J, with 16 bases between. Per germline, CDR1 MNHEY and CDR2 SVGAGI. This CDR3 has 14 amino acids. The CDR3 nucleotides are TGTGCCAGCAACCCAAAACCCGAAAGCACTGAAGCTTTCTTT. It specifies CASNPKPESTEAFF.

CDR3 protein: CASSYSLDSYEQYF. CDR3 DNA: TGTGCCAGCAGTTACTCCCTAGATTCCTACGAGCAGTACTTC. This sequence joins TRBV6-6 and TRBJ2-7; the D is unclear. Germline V gene data show CDR1 as MNHNY and CDR2 as SVGAGI (reference sequence). This CDR3 spans 14 amino acids. Trimming cost V 0 bases and J 1 base, with 7 bases left between them.

The rearrangement joins TRBV4-1 to TRBJ1-1; a weak D match, TRBD1 (5 bases). Germline CDR1 MGHRA, CDR2 YSYEKL. The V gene lost 1 base and the J gene lost 11 bases, with 14 bases spanning the gap. This CDR3 has 13 residues. The CDR3 sequence is CASSQVTGFMAFF. CDR3 coding DNA: TGCGCCAGCAGCCAAGTTACAGGTTTCATGGCTTTCTTT.

This clone was detected only once. The rearrangement links TRBV19 to TRBJ1-2, with D possibly TRBD1 on 5 matching bases. The germline V gene has CDR1 LNHDA and CDR2 SQIVND (reference sequence). V was pared by 9 bases and J by 5 bases, with 13 bases between. CDR3 size: 12 residues. CDR3 DNA sequence: TGTGCCAGAGTAGGGGAACCTTATGGCTACACCTTC. Protein: CARVGEPYGYTF.

The chain combines TRBV6-5 with TRBJ1-6; D possibly corresponds to TRBD1 (5 bases). This CDR3 spans 15 amino acids. The germline V and J ends were trimmed by 2 bases and 9 bases, with 14 bases remaining between them. Germline values: CDR1 MNHEY, CDR2 SVGAGI. In DNA form, the CDR3 reads TGTGCCAGCAGTTACAAGGGTGGGGGGTTTTCACCCCTCCACTTT. The encoded protein is CASSYKGGGFSPLHF.

The V gene is TRBV9, the J gene TRBJ1-6; maybe TRBD1 (6 bases). This CDR3 has 16 residues. V lost 3 bases, J lost 10 bases, and 20 bases lay in between. The germline CDR1 and CDR2 sequences are SGDLS and YYNGEE. The CDR3 coding sequence is TGTGCCAGCAGCGAGAAACAAACAGGGTCTCAATCACCCCTCCACTTT. Its translation: CASSEKQTGSQSPLHF. The variable domain in full, with the rest retrieved from reference TRBV9 and TRBJ1-6, is DSGVTQTPKHLITATGQRVTLRCSPRSGDLSVYWYQQSLDQGLQFLIQYYNGEERAKGNILERFSAQQFPDLHSELNLSSLELGDSALYFCASSEKQTGSQSPLHFGNGTRLTVT.

The chain joins TRBV18 to TRBJ1-1, with TRBD1 identical over 7 bases. Germline V CDR1 and CDR2: KGHSH, LQKENI. V lost 2 bases and J lost 5; bases outside the gene matches: 8. This CDR3 comprises 15 residues. The CDR3 spells CASSPDLAGGTEAFF. DNA of the CDR3: TGTGCCAGCTCACCAGATCTAGCAGGGGGTACTGAAGCTTTCTTT. Drawing the rest from reference TRBV18 and TRBJ1-1, the complete variable domain is NAGVMQNPRHLVRRRGQEARLRCSPMKGHSHVYWYRQLPEEGLKFMVYLQKENIIDESGMPKERFSAEFPKEGPSILRIQQVVRGDSAAYFCASSPDLAGGTEAFFGQGTRLTVV.

The chain recombines TRBV27 with TRBJ2-7, with 9 bases aligning to TRBD2. From germline, CDR1 is MNHEY and CDR2 SMNVEV (reference sequence). After removal of 6 bases from V and 3 bases from J, the junction contained 9 bases not matched to a gene. CDR3 length equals 15 residues. The DNA of the CDR3 is TGTGCCAGCAGCCCTTCCGGGACTAGCAACTACGAGCAGTACTTC. Its protein is CASSPSGTSNYEQYF.

This chain joins TRBV5-1 and TRBJ1-2, with 7 positions matching TRBD1. V trimming: 2 bases; J trimming: 4 bases; junction bases outside the gene matches: 8. The CDR3 is made up of 15 amino acids. Germline V gives CDR1 SGHRS, CDR2 YFSETQ. CDR3 in amino acids: CASSFRDSNFYGYTF. CDR3 sequence (DNA): TGCGCCAGCAGCTTCCGGGACAGCAACTTCTATGGCTACACCTTC.

The V call is TRBV7-3, the J call TRBJ1-1; D perhaps matches TRBD1 (5 bases). Germline V CDR1 and CDR2: SGHTA, FQGTGA. V was shortened by 3 bases and J by 4 bases, with 9 bases between the two germline ends. This CDR3 comprises 13 residues. As DNA, the CDR3 is TGTGCCAGCAGCTTCGCCGGGGGCACTGAAGCTTTCTTT. Residues: CASSFAGGTEAFF.

This chain uses TRBV7-9 with TRBJ1-2; D might be TRBD1 (6 bases). The CDR3 loop spans 13 amino acids. V lost 5 bases, J lost 6 bases, and 13 bases lay in between. The germline gives CDR1 SEHNR, CDR2 FQNEAQ (reference sequence). The CDR3 reads CASSRDIENGYTF. The CDR3 DNA sequence: TGTGCCAGCAGCCGGGACATAGAAAATGGCTACACCTTC.

This chain joins TRBV19 and TRBJ2-7, with D maybe TRBD1 (5 bases). The V gene lost 4 bases and the J gene lost 4 bases, with 20 bases spanning the gap. This CDR3 is built from 16 residues. CDR1 and CDR2 from the germline V gene are LNHDA and SQIVND (reference sequence). The DNA of the CDR3 is TGTGCCAGTAGTACCCAAGACAGAGCCCTAATTTACGAGCAGTACTTC. Its protein product is CASSTQDRALIYEQYF.

The chain has TRBV12-3 or TRBV12-4 and TRBJ1-1; 8 bases fit TRBD1. The CDR3 has 13 amino acids. J lost 8 bases, V lost 3 bases, and 5 bases had no gene match. In nucleotides, the CDR3 is TGTGCCAGCAGTTTCGGGGGACAGGTGGAAGCTTTCTTT. This encodes CASSFGGQVEAFF.

DNA of the CDR3: TGCGCCAGCAGCTTGGCCGCAGGGGGCCAAGAGACCCAGTACTTC. Encoded protein: CASSLAAGGQETQYF. The chain employs TRBV5-1 and TRBJ2-5, with TRBD1 matching 7 bases. Germline lookup yields CDR1 SGHRS and CDR2 YFSETQ. The CDR3 has 15 residues. V lost 0 bases and J lost 1; bases outside the gene matches: 3.

The gene calls are TRBV30 and TRBJ1-5, with a possible D match to TRBD1 (6 bases). Germline assignment: CDR1 GTSNPN and CDR2 SVGIG (reference sequence). The germline V and J ends were trimmed by 2 bases and 5 bases, with 13 bases remaining between them. The CDR3 loop spans 14 amino acids. The CDR3 is CAWSFRGSDQPQHF. The DNA for the CDR3 is TGTGCCTGGAGTTTCAGGGGATCTGATCAGCCCCAGCATTTT.

This clone is a singleton in its sample. The chain links TRBV19 to TRBJ2-5; D ambiguous. The CDR3 totals 14 residues. Per the germline V gene, CDR1 is LNHDA and CDR2 is SQIVND (reference sequence). V lost 2 bases and J lost 1, with 8 bases in between. CDR3 in amino acids: CASSISIRQETQYF. The DNA of the CDR3 is TGTGCCAGTAGTATATCTATTCGCCAAGAGACCCAGTACTTC.

The chain joins TRBV7-2 to TRBJ1-2; D remains unclear. The CDR3 extends over 12 amino acids. V was pared by 2 bases and J by 8 bases, with 9 bases between. From germline, CDR1 is SGHTA and CDR2 FQGNSA. CDR3 sequence reads: CASSLSKGGYTF. The CDR3 nucleotides read TGTGCCAGCAGCTTAAGCAAAGGGGGCTACACCTTC.

V and J are TRBV5-1 and TRBJ1-5; D uncertain. The CDR3 loop spans 16 amino acids. The germline V and J ends were trimmed by 4 bases and 2 bases, with 16 bases remaining between them. Germline V gene lookup returns CDR1 SGHRS and CDR2 YFSETQ. CDR3 amino acids: CASSPDGDPGNQPQHF. The CDR3 bases are TGCGCCAGCAGCCCTGACGGGGATCCGGGCAATCAGCCCCAGCATTTT.

The V and J genes are TRBV12-3 or TRBV12-4 and TRBJ2-5; D possibly uses TRBD1 or TRBD2 (5 bases each). Between the trimmed V and J ends, which lost 2 bases and 5 bases, there was a span of 9 bases. The CDR3 is 13 residues long. This CDR3 is CASSLQRGETQYF. In DNA form, the CDR3 reads TGTGCCAGCAGTTTACAGAGGGGTGAGACCCAGTACTTC.

The chain carries TRBV30 and TRBJ2-5, with D possibly matching TRBD2 (7 bases). The CDR3 spans 13 residues. V was shortened by 3 bases and J by 5 bases, with 13 bases between the two germline ends. Germline CDR1 is GTSNPN and CDR2 is SVGIG (reference sequence). DNA of the CDR3: TGTGCCTGGAGCACGTGGGGGGGCGAGACCCAGTACTTC. As protein: CAWSTWGGETQYF.